The clone carrying this T cell receptor beta chain has at least ten counts. Its cognate antigen is unknown. The data originate from a study of glioma-infiltrating T cells. Amplification of TCR alpha and beta CDR3 regions from RNA used iRepertoire nested multiplex PCR. For one-step reverse transcription and amplification, about 90-450 ng of tissue mRNA or PBMC total RNA was used. TCRdb re-derived calls from the multiplex PCR reads in MiXCR, one entry per CDR3 protein. The table has 100,000 to 150,000 distinct CDR3 sequences, roughly 25% seen once; the top ten hold about 15%. V was cut by 5 bases and J by 6 bases, with 11 bases left in between. Per the germline V gene, CDR1 is LGHDT and CDR2 is YNNKEL (reference sequence). This CDR3 contains 13 residues. General observations from the study: Tissue and blood shared very few CDR3 sequences. Non-neoplastic patients had below-expected tissue-blood divergence, while all gliomas exceeded expectation.

The origin of this receptor is a human donor with low-grade glioma or glioblastoma, undergoing nonglioma brain surgery, or in good health (not recorded which). J is TRBJ2-1 and V is TRBV3-1, with D maybe TRBD1 (6 bases). The sequenced sample was glioma tissue, nonneoplastic brain tissue, or PBMCs (not recorded which). As DNA, the CDR3 is TGTGCCAGCAGCTGGGGACATATCAATGAGCAGTTCTTC. Protein product: CASSWGHINEQFF.